The clone carrying this T cell receptor beta chain appeared many times. Antigen unknown. The sample originates from a study of T cells after posttransplantation cyclophosphamide. Notes on the study in general: Later post-transplant blood repertoires were often dominated by donor CD8+ memory clones. Tissue-infiltrating T cells from skin or gut overlapped little with blood T cells.

This table comes from immunoSEQ multiplex PCR, and its TCRdb copy is limited to in-frame clones, with some not included. The sample yields approximately 35,000 clones, without any singletons. V dropped 1 base and J dropped 3 bases, with 19 bases sitting between them. CDR1 and CDR2 (germline): SGHTA, FQGTGA. The CDR3 runs 18 residues. The clonotype originates from a girl aged 5 to 17 in good health, CMV-negative, and a related stem cell transplant donor. The specimen was PBMCs. The chain combines TRBV7-3 with TRBJ2-1, with D perhaps matching TRBD1 (5 bases). CDR3 protein: CASSLKGGVTDLYNEQFF. The CDR3 DNA reads as TGTGCCAGCAGCTTAAAAGGCGGTGTGACAGATCTCTACAATGAGCAGTTCTTC. Full variable domain (outside the CDR3, taken from reference TRBV7-3 and TRBJ2-1): GAGVSQTPSNKVTEKGKYVELRCDPISGHTALYWYRQSLGQGPEFLIYFQGTGAADDSGLPNDRFFAVRPEGSVSTLKIQRTERGDSAVYLCASSLKGGVTDLYNEQFFGPGTRLTVL.